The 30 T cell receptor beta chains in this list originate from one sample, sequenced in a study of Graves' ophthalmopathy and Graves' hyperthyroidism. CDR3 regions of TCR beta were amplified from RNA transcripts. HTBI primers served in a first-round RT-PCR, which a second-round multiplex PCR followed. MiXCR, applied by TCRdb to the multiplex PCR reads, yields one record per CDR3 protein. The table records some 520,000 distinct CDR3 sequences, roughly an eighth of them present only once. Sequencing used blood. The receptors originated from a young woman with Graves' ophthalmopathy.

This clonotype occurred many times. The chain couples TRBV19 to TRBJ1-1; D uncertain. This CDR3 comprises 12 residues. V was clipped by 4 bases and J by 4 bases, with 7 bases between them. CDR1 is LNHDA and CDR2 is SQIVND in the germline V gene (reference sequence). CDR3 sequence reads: CASSSWGTEAFF. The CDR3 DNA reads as TGTGCCAGTAGTAGCTGGGGCACTGAAGCTTTCTTT.

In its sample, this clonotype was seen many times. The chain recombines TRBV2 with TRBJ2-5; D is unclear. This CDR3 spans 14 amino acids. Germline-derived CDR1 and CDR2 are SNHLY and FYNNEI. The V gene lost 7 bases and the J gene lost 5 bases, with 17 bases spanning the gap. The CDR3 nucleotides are TGTGCCAGCATCGCGGACCCCGGTTGGGAGACCCAGTACTTC. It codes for CASIADPGWETQYF.

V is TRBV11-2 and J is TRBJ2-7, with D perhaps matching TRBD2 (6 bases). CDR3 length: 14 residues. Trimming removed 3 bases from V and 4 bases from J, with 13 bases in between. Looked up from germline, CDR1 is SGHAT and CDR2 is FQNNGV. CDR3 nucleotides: TGTGCCAGCAGCTTCCCGGGACTGGCATACGAGCAGTACTTC. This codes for CASSFPGLAYEQYF.

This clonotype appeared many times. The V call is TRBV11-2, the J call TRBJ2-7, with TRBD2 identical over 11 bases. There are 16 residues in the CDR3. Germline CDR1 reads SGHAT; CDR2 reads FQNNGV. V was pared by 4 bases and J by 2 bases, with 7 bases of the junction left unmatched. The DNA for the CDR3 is TGTGCCAGCAGCTCTGTAGCGGGAGGGCCTACCTACGAGCAGTACTTC. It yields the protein CASSSVAGGPTYEQYF.

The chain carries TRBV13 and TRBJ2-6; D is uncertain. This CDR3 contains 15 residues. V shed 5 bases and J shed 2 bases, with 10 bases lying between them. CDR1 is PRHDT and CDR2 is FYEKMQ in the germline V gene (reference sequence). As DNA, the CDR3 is TGTGCCAGCAGCCCTAGGGTAGCTGGGGCCAACGTCCTGACTTTC. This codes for CASSPRVAGANVLTF. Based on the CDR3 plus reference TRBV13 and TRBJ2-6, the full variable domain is AAGVIQSPRHLIKEKRETATLKCYPIPRHDTVYWYQQGPGQDPQFLISFYEKMQSDKGSIPDRFSAQQFSDYHSELNMSSLELGDSALYFCASSPRVAGANVLTFGAGSRLTVL.

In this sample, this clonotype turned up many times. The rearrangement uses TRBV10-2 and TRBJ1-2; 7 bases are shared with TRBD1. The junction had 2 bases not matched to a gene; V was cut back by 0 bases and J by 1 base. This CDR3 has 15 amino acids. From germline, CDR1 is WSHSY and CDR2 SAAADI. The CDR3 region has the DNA TGCGCCAGCAGTGAGTCCGGGACAGTTAACTATGGCTACACCTTC. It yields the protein CASSESGTVNYGYTF.

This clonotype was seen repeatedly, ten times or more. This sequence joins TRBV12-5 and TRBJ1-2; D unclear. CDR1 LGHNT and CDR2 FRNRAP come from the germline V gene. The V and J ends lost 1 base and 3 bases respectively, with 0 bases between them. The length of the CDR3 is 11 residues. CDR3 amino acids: CASGLDYGYTF. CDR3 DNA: TGTGCTAGTGGTTTGGACTATGGCTACACCTTC.

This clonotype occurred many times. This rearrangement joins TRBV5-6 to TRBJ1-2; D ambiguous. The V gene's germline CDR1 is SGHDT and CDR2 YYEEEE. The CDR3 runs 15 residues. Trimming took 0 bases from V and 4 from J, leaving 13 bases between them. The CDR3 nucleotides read TGTGCCAGCAGCTTGGGATCCGCGCGAGGCTATGGCTACACCTTC. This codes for CASSLGSARGYGYTF.

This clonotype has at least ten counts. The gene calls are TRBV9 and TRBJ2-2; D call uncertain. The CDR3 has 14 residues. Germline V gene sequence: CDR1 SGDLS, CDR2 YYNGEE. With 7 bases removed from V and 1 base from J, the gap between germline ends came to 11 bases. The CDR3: CASSSRWNTGELFF. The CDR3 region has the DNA TGTGCCAGCTCCTCACGTTGGAACACCGGGGAGCTGTTTTTT.

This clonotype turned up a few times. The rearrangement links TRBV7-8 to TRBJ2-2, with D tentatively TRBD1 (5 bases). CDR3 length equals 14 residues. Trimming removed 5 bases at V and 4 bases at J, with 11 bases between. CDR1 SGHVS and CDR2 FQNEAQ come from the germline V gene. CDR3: CASSLDRFTGELFF. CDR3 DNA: TGTGCCAGCAGCCTCGACAGATTCACCGGGGAGCTGTTTTTT. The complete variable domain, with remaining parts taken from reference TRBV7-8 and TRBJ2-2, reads GAGVSQSPRYKVAKRGQDVALRCDPISGHVSLFWYQQALGQGPEFLTYFQNEAQLDKSGLPSDRFFAERPEGSVSTLKIQRTQQEDSAVYLCASSLDRFTGELFFGEGSRLTVL.

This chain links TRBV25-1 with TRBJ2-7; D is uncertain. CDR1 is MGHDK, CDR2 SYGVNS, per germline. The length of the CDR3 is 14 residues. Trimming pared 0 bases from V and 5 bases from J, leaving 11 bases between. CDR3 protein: CASSEYGRPNEQYF. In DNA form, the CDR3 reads TGTGCCAGCAGTGAATATGGAAGACCTAACGAGCAGTACTTC.

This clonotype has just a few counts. DNA for the CDR3: TGTGCCAGCAGCGGACGAACGGACCTCCTCTCGACTGAGGAGCAGTACTTC. This gives the protein CASSGRTDLLSTEEQYF. The chain has TRBV7-8 and TRBJ2-7; D not certain. Germline V gene sequence: CDR1 SGHVS, CDR2 FQNEAQ. V dropped 5 bases and J dropped 7 bases, with 27 bases sitting between them. The CDR3 is 17 residues long.

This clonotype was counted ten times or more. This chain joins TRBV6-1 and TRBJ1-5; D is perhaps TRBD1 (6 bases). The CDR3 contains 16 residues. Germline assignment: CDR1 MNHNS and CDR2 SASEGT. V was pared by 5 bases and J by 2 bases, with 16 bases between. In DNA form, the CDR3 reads TGTGCCAGCAGTCCTACAGGGCGATGGGGCAATCAGCCCCAGCATTTT. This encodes CASSPTGRWGNQPQHF.

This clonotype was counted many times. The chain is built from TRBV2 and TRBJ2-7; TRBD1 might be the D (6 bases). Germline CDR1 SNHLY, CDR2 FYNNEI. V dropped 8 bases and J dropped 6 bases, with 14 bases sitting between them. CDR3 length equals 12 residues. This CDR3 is CASDSTGIEQYF. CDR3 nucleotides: TGTGCCAGCGACTCGACAGGTATCGAGCAGTACTTC.

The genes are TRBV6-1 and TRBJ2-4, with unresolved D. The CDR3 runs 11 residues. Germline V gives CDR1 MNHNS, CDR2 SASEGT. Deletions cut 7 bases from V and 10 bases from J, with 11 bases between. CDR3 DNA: TGTGCCAGCACCCTATCCCAGATTCAGTACTTC. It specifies CASTLSQIQYF.

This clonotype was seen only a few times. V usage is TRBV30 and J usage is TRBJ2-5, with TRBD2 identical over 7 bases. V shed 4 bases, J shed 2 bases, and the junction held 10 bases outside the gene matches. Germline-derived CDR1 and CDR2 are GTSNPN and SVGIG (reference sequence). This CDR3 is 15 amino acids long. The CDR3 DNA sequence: TGTGCCTGGACCCGCACAGCGGGGCCTCAAGAGACCCAGTACTTC. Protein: CAWTRTAGPQETQYF.

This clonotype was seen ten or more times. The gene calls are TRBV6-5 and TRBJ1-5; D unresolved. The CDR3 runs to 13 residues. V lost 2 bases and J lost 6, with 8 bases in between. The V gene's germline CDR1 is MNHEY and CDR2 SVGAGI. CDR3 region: CASSYGLRQPQHF. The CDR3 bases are TGTGCCAGCAGTTACGGCCTTCGTCAGCCCCAGCATTTT.

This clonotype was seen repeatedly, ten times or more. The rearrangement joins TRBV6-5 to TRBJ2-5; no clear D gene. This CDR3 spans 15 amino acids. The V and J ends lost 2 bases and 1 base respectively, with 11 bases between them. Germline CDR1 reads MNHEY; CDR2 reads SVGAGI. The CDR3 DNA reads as TGTGCCAGCAGTTACCTAGGCAAGACCCAAGAGACCCAGTACTTC. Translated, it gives CASSYLGKTQETQYF.

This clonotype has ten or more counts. The CDR3 coding sequence is TGTGCCAGCAGTGTGGCGGGAAACACCGGGGAGCTGTTTTTT. This encodes CASSVAGNTGELFF. The chain has TRBV9 and TRBJ2-2, with D maybe TRBD2 (6 bases). V was clipped by 5 bases and J by 2 bases, with 10 bases between them. This CDR3 is 14 amino acids long. CDR1 is SGDLS and CDR2 is YYNGEE in the germline V gene.

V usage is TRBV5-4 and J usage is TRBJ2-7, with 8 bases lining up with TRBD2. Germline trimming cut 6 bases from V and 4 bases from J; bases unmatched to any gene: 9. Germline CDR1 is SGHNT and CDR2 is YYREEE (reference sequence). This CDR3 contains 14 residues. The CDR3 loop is CASNRGGTGYEQYF. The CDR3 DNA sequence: TGTGCCAGCAATCGGGGGGGGACTGGGTACGAGCAGTACTTC.

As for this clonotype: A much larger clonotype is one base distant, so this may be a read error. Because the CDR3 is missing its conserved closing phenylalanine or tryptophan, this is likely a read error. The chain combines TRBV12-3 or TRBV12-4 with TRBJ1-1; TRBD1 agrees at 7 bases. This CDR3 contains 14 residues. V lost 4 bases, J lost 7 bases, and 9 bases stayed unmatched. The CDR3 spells CASSSTGRGIEAFL. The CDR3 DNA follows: TGTGCCAGCAGTTCGACAGGGAGAGGGATTGAAGCTTTCTTG.

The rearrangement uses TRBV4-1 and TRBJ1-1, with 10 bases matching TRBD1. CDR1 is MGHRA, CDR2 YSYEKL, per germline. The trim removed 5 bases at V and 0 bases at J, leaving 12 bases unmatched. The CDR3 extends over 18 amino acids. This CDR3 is CASSFRTGGGVMNTEAFF. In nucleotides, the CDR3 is TGCGCCAGCAGCTTCCGGACAGGGGGGGGGGTAATGAACACTGAAGCTTTCTTT.

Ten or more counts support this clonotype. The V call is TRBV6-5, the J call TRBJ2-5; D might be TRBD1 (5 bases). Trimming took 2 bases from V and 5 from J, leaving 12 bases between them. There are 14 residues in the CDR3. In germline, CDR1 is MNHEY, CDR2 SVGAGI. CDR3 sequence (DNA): TGTGCCAGCAGTTACCGGCAGGGCCGTGAGACCCAGTACTTC. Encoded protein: CASSYRQGRETQYF.

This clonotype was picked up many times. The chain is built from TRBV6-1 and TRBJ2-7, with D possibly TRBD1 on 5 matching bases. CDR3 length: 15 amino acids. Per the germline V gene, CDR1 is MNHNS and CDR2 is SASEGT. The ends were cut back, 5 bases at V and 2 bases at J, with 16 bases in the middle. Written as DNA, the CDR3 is TGTGCCAGCAGTATCTCAGGGATTAGTACCTACGAGCAGTACTTC. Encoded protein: CASSISGISTYEQYF.

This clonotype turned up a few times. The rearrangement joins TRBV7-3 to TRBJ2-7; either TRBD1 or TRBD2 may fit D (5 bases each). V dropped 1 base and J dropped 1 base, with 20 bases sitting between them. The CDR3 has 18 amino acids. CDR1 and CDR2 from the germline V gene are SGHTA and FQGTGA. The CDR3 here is CASSLKSSQGRTSYEQYF. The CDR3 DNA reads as TGTGCCAGCAGCTTAAAATCTAGCCAGGGAAGGACATCCTACGAGCAGTACTTC.

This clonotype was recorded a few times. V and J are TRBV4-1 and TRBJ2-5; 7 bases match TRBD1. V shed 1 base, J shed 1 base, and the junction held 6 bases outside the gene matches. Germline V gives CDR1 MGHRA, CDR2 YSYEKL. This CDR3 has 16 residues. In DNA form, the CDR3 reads TGCGCCAGCAGCCAAGCGAGGGGGCAGACCCAAGAGACCCAGTACTTC. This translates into CASSQARGQTQETQYF.

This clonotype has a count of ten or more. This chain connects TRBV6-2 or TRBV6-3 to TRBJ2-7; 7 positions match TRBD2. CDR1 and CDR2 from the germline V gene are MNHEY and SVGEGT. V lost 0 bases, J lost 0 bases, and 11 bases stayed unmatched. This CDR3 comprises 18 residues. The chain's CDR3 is CASSYSPVTSSLSYEQYF. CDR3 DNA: TGTGCCAGCAGTTACTCCCCCGTGACTAGCAGCCTCTCCTACGAGCAGTACTTC.

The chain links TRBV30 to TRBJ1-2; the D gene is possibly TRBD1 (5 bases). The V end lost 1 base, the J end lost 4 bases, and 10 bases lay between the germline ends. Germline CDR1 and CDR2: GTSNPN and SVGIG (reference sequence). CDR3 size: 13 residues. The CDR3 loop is CAWSASGGYGYTF. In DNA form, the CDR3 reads TGTGCCTGGAGTGCCTCCGGGGGCTATGGCTACACCTTC. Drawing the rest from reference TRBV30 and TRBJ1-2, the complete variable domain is SQTIHQWPATLVQPVGSPLSLECTVEGTSNPNLYWYRQAAGRGLQLLFYSVGIGQISSEVPQNLSASRPQDRQFILSSKKLLLSDSGFYLCAWSASGGYGYTFGSGTRLTVV.

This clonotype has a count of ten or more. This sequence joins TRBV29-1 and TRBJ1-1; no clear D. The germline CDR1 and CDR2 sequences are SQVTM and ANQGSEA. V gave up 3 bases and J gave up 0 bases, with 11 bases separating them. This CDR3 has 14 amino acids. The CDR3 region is CSVDAGPLNTEAFF. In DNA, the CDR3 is TGCAGCGTTGATGCCGGCCCCTTGAACACTGAAGCTTTCTTT.

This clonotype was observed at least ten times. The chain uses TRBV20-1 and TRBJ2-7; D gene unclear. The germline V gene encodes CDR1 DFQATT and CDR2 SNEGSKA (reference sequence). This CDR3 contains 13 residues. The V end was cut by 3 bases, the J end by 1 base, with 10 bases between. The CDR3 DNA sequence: TGCAGTGCTAGGTACCCTAGATCCTACGAGCAGTACTTC. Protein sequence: CSARYPRSYEQYF.